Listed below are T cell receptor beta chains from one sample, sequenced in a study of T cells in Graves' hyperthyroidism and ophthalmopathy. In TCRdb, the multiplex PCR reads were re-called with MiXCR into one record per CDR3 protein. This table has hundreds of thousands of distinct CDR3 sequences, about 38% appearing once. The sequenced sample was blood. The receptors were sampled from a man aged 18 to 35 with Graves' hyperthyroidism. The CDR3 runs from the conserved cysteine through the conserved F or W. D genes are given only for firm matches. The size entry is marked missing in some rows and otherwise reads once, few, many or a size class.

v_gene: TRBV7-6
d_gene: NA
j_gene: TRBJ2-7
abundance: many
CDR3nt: TGTGCCAGCAGCTTGGAGGCATCGGCCTACGAGCAGTACTTC
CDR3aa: CASSLEASAYEQYF

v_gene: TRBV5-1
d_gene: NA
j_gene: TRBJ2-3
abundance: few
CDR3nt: TGCGCCAGCAGATCGGCGGCAGTCACAGATACGCAGTATTTT
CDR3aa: CASRSAAVTDTQYF

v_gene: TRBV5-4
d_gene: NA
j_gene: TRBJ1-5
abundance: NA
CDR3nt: TGTGCCAGCAGCTTGAAGGGGAGTAATCAGCCCCAGCATTTT
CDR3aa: CASSLKGSNQPQHF

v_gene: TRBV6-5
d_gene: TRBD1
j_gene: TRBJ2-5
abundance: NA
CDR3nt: TGTGCCAGCAGTTACCAATCGGGACAGGGGGGCTGGACCCAGTACTTC
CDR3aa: CASSYQSGQGGWTQYF

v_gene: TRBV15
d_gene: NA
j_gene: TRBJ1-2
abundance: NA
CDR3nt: TGTGCCACCAGCAGAGCAGACAGTCCTAACTATGGCTACACCTTC
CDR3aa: CATSRADSPNYGYTF

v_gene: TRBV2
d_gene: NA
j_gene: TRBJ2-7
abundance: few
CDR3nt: TGTGCCAGCAGCTTTGTCGACACCCCCTACGAGCAGTACTTC
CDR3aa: CASSFVDTPYEQYF

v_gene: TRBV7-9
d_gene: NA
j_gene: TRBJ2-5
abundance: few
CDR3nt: TGTGCCAGCAGCCCCCAGTTGGGGGCCCGGGTGATACAAGAGACCCAGTACTTC
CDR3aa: CASSPQLGARVIQETQYF

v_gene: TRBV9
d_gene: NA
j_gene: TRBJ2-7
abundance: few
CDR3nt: TGTGCCAGCAGCGTAGGGGCCAACCCGAGCTCCTACGAGCAGTACTTC
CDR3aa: CASSVGANPSSYEQYF

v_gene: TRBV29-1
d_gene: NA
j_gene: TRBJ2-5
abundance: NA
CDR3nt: TGCAGCGTTCCTAGGGGGGCGGACCAAGAGACCCAGTACTTC
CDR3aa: CSVPRGADQETQYF

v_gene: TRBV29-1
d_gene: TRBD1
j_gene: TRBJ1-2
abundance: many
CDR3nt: TGCAGCGCCGTGACAGGGAACAACACCTTC
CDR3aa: CSAVTGNNTF

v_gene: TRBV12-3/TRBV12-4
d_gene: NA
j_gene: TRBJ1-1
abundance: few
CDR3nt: TGTGCCAGCAGTGAGACAGCGTACGAAGCTTTCTTT
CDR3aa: CASSETAYEAFF

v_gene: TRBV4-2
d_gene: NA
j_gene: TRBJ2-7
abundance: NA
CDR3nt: TGTGCCAGCAGCCAAGATTTGGGACTCGACGAGCAGTACTTC
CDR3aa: CASSQDLGLDEQYF

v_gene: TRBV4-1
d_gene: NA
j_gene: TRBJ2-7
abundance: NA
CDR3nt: TGCGCCAGCAGCCAAGAGGACCAGGTCTACGAGCAGTACTTC
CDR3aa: CASSQEDQVYEQYF